This TCR beta chain was captured by sequencing in a study of vaccination effects on CD4 cells after COVID-19. The study's findings and limits: Marked clonal contraction was seen late after vaccination (in both infection- and vaccine-induced clones).

The method was immunoSEQ multiplex PCR; TCRdb's version includes in-frame clones alone and lacks a portion of them. The table shows 35,000 to 40,000 clones, with under 70% occurring only once. Remarks on this clone: Its target is not known.

Germline V gene data show CDR1 as SSHAT and CDR2 as FNYEAQ (reference sequence). With 4 bases clipped from V and 0 bases from J, the junction kept 17 bases outside the gene matches. The CDR3 has 21 amino acids. Ahead of sequencing, the ViraFEST assay grew antigen-specific CD4+ T cells using viral peptide pools. Culture proceeded for approximately nine days, and CD4+ T cells were then isolated. All vaccine recipients tested negative for nucleocapsid antibodies and had never contracted SARS-CoV-2 infection. Each culture well received some 2.2 million PBMC. These cells were then cultured in IMDM with 9 to 10 IU/ml IL-2 and 7.5 to 10 ug/ml peptides. IL-2 medium was substituted for half the medium on days 3 and 7.

The chain combines TRBV7-7 with TRBJ2-2; TRBD2 matches 10 bases. The sequencing here drew on CD4+ T cells from PBMCs cultured with HCoV-OC43 spike peptides, taken before COVID-19 vaccination. Subset here: HCoV-OC43 spike overlapping peptide pool stimulation. The TCR was taken from a human donor who received a COVID-19 vaccine. This CDR3 is CASSSQPGLAFKPANTGELFF. CDR3 nucleotide sequence: TGTGCCAGCAGCTCTCAGCCGGGACTAGCGTTTAAACCCGCGAACACCGGGGAGCTGTTTTTT.